This T cell receptor (beta chain) derives from a study of PD-1 blockade in classical Hodgkin lymphoma. Every patient was affected by relapse after autologous stem cell transplantation, while exposure to brentuximab vedotin was not uniform. Germline CDR1 SEHNR, CDR2 FQNEAQ (reference sequence). The V gene lost 5 bases and the J gene lost 6 bases, with 17 bases spanning the gap. The CDR3 contains 15 residues. This clone appeared once. The protocol was immunoSEQ multiplex PCR, while the TCRdb copy is restricted to in-frame clones and leaves out a portion. The sample has 45,000 to 60,000 clones, over 70% seen once.

This chain uses TRBV7-9 with TRBJ1-3, with D unclear. The sequencing here drew on peripheral blood mononuclear cells (PBMCs), taken at baseline. The TCR was taken from a human donor with classical Hodgkin lymphoma. In DNA, the CDR3 is TGTGCCAGCAGCCCCTTGGGTGGGCAGCAAAACACCATATATTTT. Translated: CASSPLGGQQNTIYF.